This T cell receptor (beta chain) stems from a study of blood T cell repertoires in COVID-19. At the level of the study: Specimens from acute and convalescent COVID-19 originated in the United States, Italy and Spain.

This table comes from immunoSEQ multiplex PCR, and its TCRdb copy is limited to in-frame clones, with some not included. The sample lists 150,000 to 200,000 clones, about 85% occurring once. This study enrolled people aged about 18 to 95 from about 26 US geographic areas. Researchers sorted participants into cohorts using their self-reported clinical history. Cohort 3 donors were reported recovered after two negative PCRs, clearance, or symptom resolution. This clone was observed a handful of times. The sequenced sample was PBMCs or T cells enriched from blood (not recorded which). This sequence originates from a woman aged 45-60 years who had recovered from COVID-19.

CDR3 in DNA: TGCGCCAGCAGCGTAACAGGGGGCAAGACCGGGGAGCTGTTTTTT. Protein product: CASSVTGGKTGELFF. The genes are TRBV5-1 and TRBJ2-2, with 9 bases lining up with TRBD1. Trimming removed 4 bases from V and 5 bases from J; junction bases left unmatched: 6. CDR1 and CDR2 from the germline V gene are SGHRS and YFSETQ. CDR3 length: 15 amino acids.